The rows below give T cell receptor beta chains drawn from one sample of a study of blood T cell repertoires in COVID-19. TCRdb keeps only in-frame clones here, not all; method: immunoSEQ multiplex PCR. The sample lists around 250,000 clones; about 83% were seen once. Material for sequencing was peripheral blood. The receptors here all came from a man older than 75 with acute or convalescent COVID-19. CDR3s include the opening cysteine and the closing phenylalanine or tryptophan. A D gene is named only where the DNA matches it firmly. Not every row has a clone size; where given, it reads once, few, many or a size class.

v_gene	j_gene	d_gene	abundance	CDR3aa	CDR3nt
TRBV18	TRBJ2-7	.	.	CESRRGGGSYEQYF	TGTGAATCGCGAAGGGGGGGAGGCTCCTACGAGCAGTACTTC
TRBV5-1	TRBJ1-1	TRBD1	.	CASSLDRGFSEAFF	TGCGCCAGCAGCTTGGACAGGGGGTTCTCTGAAGCTTTCTTT
TRBV11-2	TRBJ2-2	TRBD1	.	CASSARTGQPGELFF	TGTGCCAGCAGCGCTCGGACAGGTCAACCCGGGGAGCTGTTTTTT
TRBV19	TRBJ1-1	.	.	CASSGQPGGTEAFF	TGTGCCAGTAGTGGACAGCCCGGCGGCACTGAAGCTTTCTTT
TRBV5-4	TRBJ2-3	TRBD1	.	CASSSLSTGGTDTQYF	TGTGCCAGCAGCTCTCTTTCGACAGGGGGCACAGATACGCAGTATTTT
TRBV28	TRBJ1-1	.	.	CAIKQGSRNTEAFF	TGTGCCATCAAACAGGGCTCCAGGAACACTGAAGCTTTCTTT
TRBV12-3/TRBV12-4	TRBJ2-7	.	.	CASSLTDSYEQYF	TGTGCCAGCAGTTTGACTGACTCCTACGAGCAGTACTTC
TRBV2	TRBJ2-3	.	.	CASSKLGSTDTQYF	TGTGCCAGCAGTAAGCTGGGCAGCACAGATACGCAGTATTTT
TRBV28	TRBJ1-4	.	.	CASMARRRTTNEKLFF	TGTGCCAGCATGGCCCGCAGGCGCACAACTAATGAAAAACTGTTTTTT
TRBV4-3	TRBJ1-4	TRBD1	once	CASSREGQGGEKLFF	TGCGCCAGCAGCCGCGAGGGACAGGGTGGTGAAAAACTGTTTTTT
TRBV6-5	TRBJ2-1	TRBD2	.	CASTPSGRLGSEQFF	TGTGCCAGCACCCCCAGCGGGAGGCTTGGCAGTGAGCAGTTCTTC
TRBV6-1	TRBJ2-7	.	.	CASSDLGGQYF	TGTGCCAGCAGTGACCTCGGAGGGCAGTACTTC
TRBV18	TRBJ2-1	.	.	CASSPTAGTQTYNEQFF	TGTGCCAGCTCACCGACCGCCGGGACACAAACGTACAATGAGCAGTTCTTC
TRBV5-8	TRBJ2-7	.	.	CASSLSFWASSYEQYF	TGTGCCAGCAGCTTGTCATTCTGGGCCAGTTCCTACGAGCAGTACTTC
TRBV24-1	TRBJ2-3	.	.	CATSDFVWADTQYF	TGTGCCACCAGTGATTTCGTCTGGGCGGATACGCAGTATTTT
TRBV28	TRBJ1-5	.	.	CASSLRGAGQPQHF	TGTGCCAGCAGTTTACGGGGGGCGGGTCAGCCCCAGCATTTT
TRBV2	TRBJ2-3	TRBD2	.	CASRVVTGGERYF	TGTGCTAGCAGGGTTGTAACGGGGGGGGAGAGGTATTTT
TRBV6-2/TRBV6-3	TRBJ2-5	.	.	CASSYLGAPRRETQYF	TGTGCCAGCAGTTACTTGGGGGCCCCCCGCCGTGAGACCCAGTACTTC
TRBV5-5	TRBJ1-1	.	.	CASSQITGTEAFF	TGTGCCAGCAGCCAAATCACAGGTACTGAAGCTTTCTTT
TRBV7-2	TRBJ1-1	TRBD1	.	CASSSPGQVNTEAFF	TGTGCCAGCAGCTCCCCCGGACAGGTGAACACTGAAGCTTTCTTT
TRBV20-1	TRBJ2-1	TRBD2	once	CSASLVRGAWDEQFF	TGCAGTGCTAGTTTGGTGCGGGGGGCTTGGGATGAGCAGTTCTTC
TRBV29-1	TRBJ2-7	TRBD1	.	CSVRQGAINEQYF	TGCAGCGTTCGGCAGGGGGCTATCAACGAGCAGTACTTC
TRBV27	TRBJ2-7	TRBD1	.	CASSLRQGLRIPYEQYF	TGTGCCAGCAGTTTAAGACAGGGCCTCCGAATCCCCTACGAGCAGTACTTC
TRBV19	TRBJ2-1	TRBD2	.	CASSRASGRPRNEQFF	TGTGCCAGTAGTAGGGCTAGCGGGAGACCCAGGAATGAGCAGTTCTTC
TRBV6-6	TRBJ2-7	TRBD1	.	CASSPTPGQGGYEQYF	TGTGCCAGCAGCCCCACACCGGGACAGGGGGGGTACGAGCAGTACTTC
TRBV6-5	TRBJ2-6	.	.	CASRSSGANVLTF	TGTGCCAGCAGGAGCTCTGGGGCCAACGTCCTGACTTTC
TRBV27	TRBJ1-4	TRBD1	.	CASSLRLTGEHEKLFF	TGTGCCAGCAGTTTACGCCTCACAGGGGAGCACGAAAAACTGTTTTTT
TRBV9	TRBJ1-1	TRBD1	.	CASSAGQGALEAFF	TGTGCCAGCAGCGCGGGACAGGGAGCCCTTGAAGCTTTCTTT
TRBV5-1	TRBJ2-5	.	.	CASSLVGRGDRTQYF	TGCGCCAGCAGCTTGGTTGGCAGGGGGGATAGGACCCAGTACTTC
TRBV10-3	TRBJ2-2	.	.	CAISVGGLATGELFF	TGTGCCATCAGTGTCGGGGGGCTAGCCACCGGGGAGCTGTTTTTT
TRBV5-4	TRBJ2-7	.	few	CASSRLRDISYEQYF	TGTGCCAGCAGCCGGCTCCGAGACATCTCCTACGAGCAGTACTTC
TRBV7-2	TRBJ1-1	.	.	CASSSPGTTHEAFF	TGTGCCAGCAGCTCACCCGGGACAACCCACGAAGCTTTCTTT
TRBV3-1/TRBV3-2	TRBJ2-1	.	.	CASRRVLGNEQFF	TGTGCCAGCAGGAGGGTTTTAGGCAATGAGCAGTTCTTC
TRBV6-5	TRBJ1-6	.	.	CASGKRGSDSPLHF	TGTGCCAGCGGGAAGAGAGGGTCTGATTCACCCCTCCACTTT
TRBV12-5	TRBJ1-1	.	once	CASGPEYTEAFF	TGTGCTAGTGGCCCGGAGTACACTGAAGCTTTCTTT
TRBV3-1/TRBV3-2	TRBJ2-5	.	few	CASSQGDIAETQYF	TGTGCCAGCAGCCAAGGAGACATTGCAGAGACCCAGTACTTC
TRBV27	TRBJ2-1	TRBD2	.	CASSFSTTSGSEQFF	TGTGCCAGCTCCTTTAGCACAACTAGCGGCTCTGAGCAGTTCTTC
TRBV28	TRBJ2-1	.	.	CASSLGLSRGNEQFF	TGTGCCAGCAGCCTTGGACTATCCAGGGGGAATGAGCAGTTCTTC
TRBV5-8	TRBJ1-1	.	.	CASSLVRGRGWTEAFF	TGTGCCAGCAGCTTGGTCAGGGGTCGGGGATGGACTGAAGCTTTCTTT
TRBV9	TRBJ1-1	.	.	CASSVVAEGTEAFF	TGTGCCAGCAGCGTAGTAGCAGAGGGCACTGAAGCTTTCTTT
TRBV5-4	TRBJ1-6	.	few	CASSFAGANNSPLHF	TGTGCCAGCAGCTTCGCAGGGGCGAATAATTCACCCCTCCACTTT
TRBV3-1/TRBV3-2	TRBJ1-3	.	.	CASSQPGNTIYF	TGTGCCAGCAGCCAACCAGGAAACACCATATATTTT
TRBV13	TRBJ1-2	.	.	CASSLARGSGGYTF	TGTGCCAGCAGCTTAGCTCGGGGGAGTGGTGGCTACACCTTC
TRBV2	TRBJ1-5	.	few	CASSSGQGDQPQHF	TGTGCCAGTAGCTCCGGACAAGGAGATCAGCCCCAGCATTTT
TRBV7-3	TRBJ2-1	TRBD1	.	CASSRDRGDNEQFF	TGTGCCAGCAGCCGGGACAGGGGTGACAATGAGCAGTTCTTC
TRBV28	TRBJ2-1	TRBD2	.	CASSFQVAGGVNEQFF	TGTGCCAGCAGTTTTCAGGTAGCGGGAGGGGTCAATGAGCAGTTCTTC
TRBV5-4	TRBJ2-7	.	.	CASSLAGVHSYEQYF	TGTGCCAGCAGCTTGGCAGGGGTACACTCCTACGAGCAGTACTTC
TRBV7-9	TRBJ2-5	TRBD2	few	CASSSTSGGFQETQYF	TGTGCCAGCAGCTCCACTAGCGGGGGATTTCAAGAGACCCAGTACTTC
TRBV6-5	TRBJ1-2	.	.	CASSYSGLSNYGYTF	TGTGCCAGCAGTTACTCTGGGCTTTCCAACTATGGCTACACCTTC
TRBV28	TRBJ1-3	.	.	CASSSQFSGNTIYF	TGTGCCAGCAGTTCCCAGTTCTCTGGAAACACCATATATTTT
TRBV29-1	TRBJ2-2	.	.	CSVETDISTGELFF	TGCAGCGTTGAAACAGACATAAGCACCGGGGAGCTGTTTTTT
TRBV3-1/TRBV3-2	TRBJ2-5	.	.	CASSHFSSGASETQYF	TGTGCCAGCAGCCATTTTTCCTCAGGGGCCTCCGAGACCCAGTACTTC
TRBV7-9	TRBJ2-7	.	.	CASSEVYEQYF	TGTGCCAGCAGCGAGGTCTACGAGCAGTACTTC
TRBV28	TRBJ1-2	TRBD1	.	CASRSTGGRKGYTF	TGTGCCAGCAGATCGACAGGGGGAAGAAAAGGCTACACCTTC
TRBV29-1	TRBJ2-1	.	once	CSVGPQGSYNEQFF	TGCAGCGTTGGTCCCCAGGGGTCTTACAATGAGCAGTTCTTC